This T cell receptor beta chain was identified in a study of T cell responses to AZD1222 COVID-19 vaccine. Trimming shortened V by 6 bases and J by 4 bases, and 12 bases separated the two germline ends. The CDR3 contains 14 residues. Germline assignment: CDR1 MNHEY and CDR2 SVGEGT. Assay used: immunoSEQ multiplex PCR; TCRdb lists only in-frame clones, some missing. The table has around 170,000 clones, about 86% seen once. General observations from the study: Seropositive at baseline were only a handful of AZD1222 recipients. Clonal diversity was possibly underestimated, and the donors were mostly white British, with more females. An increase in Spike-specific TCR breadth and depth was observed after two AZD1222 doses.

This clone appeared a single time. Its antigen is not identified. The chain joins TRBV6-2 or TRBV6-3 to TRBJ1-4; possible D gene TRBD1, 6 bases. The sequences come from peripheral blood, collected 28 days after the second AZD1222 dose. The TCR comes from an adult who received the AZD1222 COVID-19 vaccine. For the CDR3, the DNA is TGTGCCAGCAGCCCTCAGGGGATTAATGAAAAACTGTTTTTT. Translation: CASSPQGINEKLFF.